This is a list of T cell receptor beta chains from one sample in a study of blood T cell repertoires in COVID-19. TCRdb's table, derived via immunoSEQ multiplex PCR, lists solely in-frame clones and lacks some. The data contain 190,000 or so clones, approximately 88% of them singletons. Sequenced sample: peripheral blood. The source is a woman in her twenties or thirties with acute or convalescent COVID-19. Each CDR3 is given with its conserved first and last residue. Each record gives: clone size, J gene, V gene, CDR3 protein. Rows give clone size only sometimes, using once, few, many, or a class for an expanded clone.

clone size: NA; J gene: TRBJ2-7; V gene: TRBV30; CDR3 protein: CAWSLKLRLAGDGQYF
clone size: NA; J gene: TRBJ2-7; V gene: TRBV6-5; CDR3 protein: CASRPPGLAGELQYF
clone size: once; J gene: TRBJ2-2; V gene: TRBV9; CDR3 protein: CASSVASETSGPGELFF
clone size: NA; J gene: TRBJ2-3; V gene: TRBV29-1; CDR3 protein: CSVHPRGTSTDTQYF
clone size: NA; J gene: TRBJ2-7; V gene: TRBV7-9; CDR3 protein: CASSPGTSLREQYF
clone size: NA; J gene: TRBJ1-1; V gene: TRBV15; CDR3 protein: CATAATGIEAFF
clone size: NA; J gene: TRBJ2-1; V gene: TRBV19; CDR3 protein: CASRQPWTGPNEQFF
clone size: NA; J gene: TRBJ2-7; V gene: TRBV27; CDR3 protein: CASSPDRAYEQYF
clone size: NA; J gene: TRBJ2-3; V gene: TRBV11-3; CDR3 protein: CASSLGGGADTQYF
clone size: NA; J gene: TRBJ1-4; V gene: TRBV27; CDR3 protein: CASSYSRGTNEKLFF
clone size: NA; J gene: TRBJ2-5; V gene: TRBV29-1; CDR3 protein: CSVGLFAAETQYF
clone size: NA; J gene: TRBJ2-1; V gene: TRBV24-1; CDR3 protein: CATSDLPSNEQFF
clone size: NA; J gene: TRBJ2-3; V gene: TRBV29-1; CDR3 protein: CSVTGRVSTDTQYF
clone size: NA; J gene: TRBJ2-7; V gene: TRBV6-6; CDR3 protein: CASRPGLLSYEQYF
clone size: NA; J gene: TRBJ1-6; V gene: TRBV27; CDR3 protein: CASSLGGNSPLHF